This T cell receptor beta chain was recorded in a study of T cell changes during pregnancy in multiple sclerosis. The table came from immunoSEQ multiplex PCR; TCRdb's copy has only in-frame clones and leaves some out. Here the sample spans around 68,000 clones, around nine tenths being singletons. V was clipped by 1 base and J by 5 bases, with 11 bases between them. The CDR3 is 14 amino acids. Germline CDR1 and CDR2: MGHRA and YSYEKL. This receptor was obtained from a female donor with multiple sclerosis, enrolled in a pregnancy study. The sequences come from CD4+ T cells from peripheral blood mononuclear cells, collected before pregnancy. The chain couples TRBV4-1 to TRBJ2-5, with D uncertain. The CDR3 nucleotides read TGCGCCAGCAGCCAAGGGAGTCGGCATGAGACCCAGTACTTC. Its protein is CASSQGSRHETQYF.